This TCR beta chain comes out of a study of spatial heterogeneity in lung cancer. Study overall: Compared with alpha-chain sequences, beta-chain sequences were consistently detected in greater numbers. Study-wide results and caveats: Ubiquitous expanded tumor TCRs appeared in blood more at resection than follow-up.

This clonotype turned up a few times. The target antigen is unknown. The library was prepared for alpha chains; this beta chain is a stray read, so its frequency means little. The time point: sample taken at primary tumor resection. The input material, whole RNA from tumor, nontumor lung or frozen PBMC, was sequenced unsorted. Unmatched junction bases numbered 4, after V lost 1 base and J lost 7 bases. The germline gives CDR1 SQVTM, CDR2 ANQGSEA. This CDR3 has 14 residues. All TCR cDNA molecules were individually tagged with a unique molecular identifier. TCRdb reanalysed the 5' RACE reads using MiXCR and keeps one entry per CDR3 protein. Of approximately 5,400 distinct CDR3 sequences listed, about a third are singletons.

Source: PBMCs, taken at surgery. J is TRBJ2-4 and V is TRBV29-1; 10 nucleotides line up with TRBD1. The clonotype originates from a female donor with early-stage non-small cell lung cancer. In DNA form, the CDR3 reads TGCAGCGTTGAAGCCGGGACAGGGGACAACATTCAGTACTTC. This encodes CSVEAGTGDNIQYF.